This T cell receptor (beta chain) is from a study of graft-versus-host responses after intestinal transplantation (dated by TCRdb to the early 2020s). Study-level background: Recipients received multivisceral, liver-intestinal, or isolated intestinal transplants. Rather than being sequenced by the commercial service, samples from a few later patients were sequenced in-house on an Illumina MiSeq and processed with MiXCR. The cohort enrolled about 23 intestinal transplant recipients, one of whom was a retransplant, and a few patients without pretransplant specimens were excluded. A peak of at least 4% donor T cells among recipient peripheral blood mononuclear cells was the definition used for donor T cell macrochimerism. To identify alloreactive clones, pre-transplant mixed lymphocyte reaction products were sequenced and compared with unstimulated pre-transplant donor and recipient T cells. All recipients received anti-thymocyte globulin induction followed by maintenance tacrolimus and steroids for 3 to 4 years. Bulk TCR-beta CDR3 sequencing was used to track graft-versus-host and host-versus-graft alloreactive T cell clones in the graft, circulation and bone marrow after intestinal transplantation. The full study reports these points: The conclusions were limited by the relatively low number and heterogeneity of the intestinal transplant patients. Early after transplant, declines in HvG clones were associated with peak levels of circulating GvH clones. GvH clones turned up in recipient bone marrow, with some appearing earlier in ileal mucosa or blood, a pattern consistent with an intestinal mucosal origin. High GvH to HvG T cell clonal ratios were observed in the allografts of patients with donor T cell macrochimerism.

The CDR3, cysteine through phenylalanine, is 12 amino acids long. Solely the CDR3 DNA is kept, with 36 bases framed from the first base. The germline V gene (reference sequence) gives CDR1 as LNHNV and CDR2 as YYDKDF. The V and J ends are trimmed by 5 bases and 3 bases, leaving 8 bases between them. Intraepithelial and lamina propria lymphocytes were isolated from graft specimens using dithiothreitol, EDTA incubations and collagenase D digestion. Bulk TCR-beta sequencing was performed on serial intestinal graft biopsy specimens collected as late as 600 days after transplant. This clone has a single count. Its antigen remains unidentified. The input lacks base qualities; no much larger clone sits a single base away. The library was produced with the immunoSEQ multiplex PCR assay. High-throughput TCR-beta CDR3 sequencing of genomic DNA from most patients was performed by Adaptive Biotechnologies. The original methods were these. Adaptive's ImmunoSEQ software was the source of the TCR sequencing data for about 20 patients, while a few other patients were processed with MiXCR and VDJtools. CDR3 nucleotide sequences shared by donor and recipient were removed because the origin of these sequences could not be assigned. To be classed as alloreactive, a clone needed at least 2-fold expansion over unstimulated cells and a minimum CFSE-low frequency of 0.002% (template counts) or 0.001% (read counts). Clones were considered mappable if detected in sequenced pre-transplant spleen, lymph node, or MLR CFSE-low populations of the donor or recipient. Cumulative frequency of alloreactive clones was calculated as a percentage of all sequences weighted by copy number. TCRdb obtained this table from immuneACCESS and retained in-frame rearrangements with V and J assigned. These tables miss some clones; where compared with another copy, unresolved V genes account for less than half of the shortfall, and the remainder is unexplained. The V and J calls and clone size come from that table; D and trimming were worked out from the DNA. The sample table contains around 35,000 clones; only one count was recorded for 87% of them. In total, the top ten clones hold more than 15% of the sample.

This TCR was recovered from a human patient who received an intestinal transplant, so some T cells may come from the graft donor. The rearrangement combines TRBV15 with TRBJ2-7, with no confidently assigned D gene. The sequencing here drew on ileum tissue, taken approximately 200 days after intestinal transplant. The nucleotide sequence reads as follows: TGTGCCACCAGCGAGACTGGCTACGAGCAGTACTTC. Its product reads: CATSETGYEQYF.